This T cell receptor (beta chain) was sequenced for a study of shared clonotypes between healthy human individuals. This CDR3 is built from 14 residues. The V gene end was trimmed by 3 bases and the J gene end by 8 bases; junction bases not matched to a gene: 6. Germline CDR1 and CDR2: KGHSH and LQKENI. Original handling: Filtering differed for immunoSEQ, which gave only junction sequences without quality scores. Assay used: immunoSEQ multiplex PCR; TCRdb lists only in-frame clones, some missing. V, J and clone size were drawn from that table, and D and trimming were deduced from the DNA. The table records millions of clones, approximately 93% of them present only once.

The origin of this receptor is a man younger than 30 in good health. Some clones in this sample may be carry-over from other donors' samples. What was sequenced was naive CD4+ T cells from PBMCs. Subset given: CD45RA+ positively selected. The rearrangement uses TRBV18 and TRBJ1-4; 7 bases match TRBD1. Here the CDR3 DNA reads TGTGCCAGCTCACCGACAGGGATGGACGAAAAACTGTTTTTT. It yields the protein CASSPTGMDEKLFF.